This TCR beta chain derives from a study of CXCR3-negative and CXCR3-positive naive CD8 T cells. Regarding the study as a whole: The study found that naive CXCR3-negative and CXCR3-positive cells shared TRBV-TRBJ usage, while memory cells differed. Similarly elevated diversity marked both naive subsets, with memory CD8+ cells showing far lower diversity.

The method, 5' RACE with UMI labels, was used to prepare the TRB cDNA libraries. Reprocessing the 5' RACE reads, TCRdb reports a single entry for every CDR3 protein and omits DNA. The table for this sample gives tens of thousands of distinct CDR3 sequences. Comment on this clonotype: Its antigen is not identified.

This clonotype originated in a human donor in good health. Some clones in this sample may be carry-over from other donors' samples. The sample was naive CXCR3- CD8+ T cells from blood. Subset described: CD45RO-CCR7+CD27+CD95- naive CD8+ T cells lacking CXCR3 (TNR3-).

CDR3 sequence: CASIRPSGLDTGELFF. V gene TRBV12-3 or TRBV12-4 combines with J gene TRBJ2-2; without DNA, the TCRdb call of TRBD2 cannot be checked. This CDR3 is built from 16 residues.